The clone carrying this TCR beta chain was recorded once. The entry originates in a study of shared clonotypes between healthy human individuals. At deep level, the assay was performed. Every immunoSEQ plate was one replicate of a subset's evenly spread DNA. Approximately 27,000 T cell genomes, or around 330 ng DNA, went into replicate PCRs of unsorted PBMC. Per the authors' pipeline: Filtering of immunoSEQ junctional sequences could not match full-length read filtering. Profiling relied on immunoSEQ multiplex PCR, and the TCRdb table lists in-frame clones only, not all of them. The V and J calls and clone size were taken over from that table, and D and trimming were inferred from the DNA. The sample gives about 490,000 clones, approximately 82% of which show up once; approximately 12% is in the top ten. The source is a woman aged 40-49 years in good health. Some clones in this sample may be carry-over from other donors' samples. What was sequenced was PBMCs.

The CDR3: CASSLGQGYQPQHF. The CDR3, as DNA: TGTGCCAGCAGTTTGGGACAGGGGTATCAGCCCCAGCATTTT. V is TRBV28 and J is TRBJ1-5, with TRBD1 identical over 10 bases. CDR1 and CDR2 (germline): MDHEN, SYDVKM. The V segment lost 3 bases and the J segment 5 bases; nucleotides outside the gene matches: 1. The CDR3 length is 14 residues. Supplemented by reference TRBV28 and TRBJ1-5, the full variable domain reads DVKVTQSSRYLVKRTGEKVFLECVQDMDHENMFWYRQDPGLGLRLIYFSYDVKMKEKGDIPEGYSVSREKKERFSLILESASTNQTSMYLCASSLGQGYQPQHFGDGTRLSIL.